This T cell receptor beta chain comes out of a study of T cell responses to AZD1222 COVID-19 vaccine. General study findings and limits: Baseline seropositives among AZD1222 recipients totaled only 6 or 7. Distributed over spike, vaccine-associated CD4 TCRs predominated at 160-218 and 743-854.

Details on this clone: The antigen remains unidentified.

TCRdb's copy holds only in-frame clones and misses some; the assay was immunoSEQ multiplex PCR. The repertoire consists of 95,000 to 150,000 clones, with about 85% occurring once and the leading ten covering roughly 6.2%. The specimen comprised peripheral blood, sampled on day 0 of AZD1222 vaccination. The sequence was obtained from an adult in good health.

The CDR3 bases are TGCAGCGTCCCCCTCACAGGGGACGTGGAGACCCAGTACTTC. This encodes CSVPLTGDVETQYF. The chain is built from TRBV29-1 and TRBJ2-5; 7 nucleotides agree with TRBD1. Trimming at V came to 6 bases and at J to 5 bases, leaving 12 bases not matched to a gene. Germline CDR1 SQVTM, CDR2 ANQGSEA. The CDR3 consists of 14 residues.